This TCR beta chain is from a study of T cells in Graves' hyperthyroidism and ophthalmopathy. Study-wide results and caveats: From stable hyperthyroidism, ophthalmopathy was separated by a 13 V-J model. A median around 5.9 months before onset, the model predicted ophthalmopathy.

This clonotype came up many times. Its target is unknown. Subjects with ophthalmopathy showed a Clinical Activity Score no lower than 3, a NOSPECS grade no lower than 4, and a duration shorter than 3 months. Uncontrolled infection, other autoimmune disease, pregnancy or lactation barred patients from enrollment. From germline, CDR1 is MDHEN and CDR2 SYDVKM. The CDR3 consists of 14 residues. Trimming left V 4 bases short and J 1 base short, with 8 bases between. Amplification targeted TCR beta CDR3 regions from RNA transcripts. The TCR CDR3 was amplified in a first-round RT-PCR using the HTBI primer set. MiXCR, run by TCRdb on the multiplex PCR reads, gives a single entry per CDR3 protein. The table shows around 540,000 distinct CDR3 sequences, with more than 15% occurring only once.

The receptor was derived from a woman in her 30s with Graves' ophthalmopathy. The rearrangement uses TRBV28 and TRBJ2-1; D uncertain. The material sequenced was blood. The CDR3 DNA reads as TGTGCCAGCAGTTCCCGGGTGTCCTACAATGAGCAGTTCTTC. Amino acids: CASSSRVSYNEQFF. Complete variable domain (other parts from reference TRBV28 and TRBJ2-1): DVKVTQSSRYLVKRTGEKVFLECVQDMDHENMFWYRQDPGLGLRLIYFSYDVKMKEKGDIPEGYSVSREKKERFSLILESASTNQTSMYLCASSSRVSYNEQFFGPGTRLTVL.